This T cell receptor (beta chain) derives from a study of blood T cells in healthy people across ages. The sample holds a few counts of this clonotype. This CDR3 region has 13 residues. CDR1 and CDR2 from the germline V gene are WSHSY and SAAADI. Trimming at V came to 3 bases and at J to 8 bases, leaving 6 bases not matched to a gene. Next came a second PCR, run for about 6 to 12 cycles, which used a sample-barcoded 5' primer along with a J-beta primer mix. One entry per CDR3 protein, called by TCRdb with MiXCR from the 5' RACE reads. The repertoire consists of fewer than 2 million distinct CDR3 sequences, with more than 35% occurring once and the leading ten covering 23%.

This clonotype originated in a human donor in good health. The sample comprised blood. The chain links TRBV10-2 to TRBJ1-2; 7 bases map to TRBD1. The CDR3 here is CASSDERGQGYTF. For the CDR3, the DNA is TGCGCCAGCAGTGATGAAAGGGGGCAGGGCTACACCTTC.